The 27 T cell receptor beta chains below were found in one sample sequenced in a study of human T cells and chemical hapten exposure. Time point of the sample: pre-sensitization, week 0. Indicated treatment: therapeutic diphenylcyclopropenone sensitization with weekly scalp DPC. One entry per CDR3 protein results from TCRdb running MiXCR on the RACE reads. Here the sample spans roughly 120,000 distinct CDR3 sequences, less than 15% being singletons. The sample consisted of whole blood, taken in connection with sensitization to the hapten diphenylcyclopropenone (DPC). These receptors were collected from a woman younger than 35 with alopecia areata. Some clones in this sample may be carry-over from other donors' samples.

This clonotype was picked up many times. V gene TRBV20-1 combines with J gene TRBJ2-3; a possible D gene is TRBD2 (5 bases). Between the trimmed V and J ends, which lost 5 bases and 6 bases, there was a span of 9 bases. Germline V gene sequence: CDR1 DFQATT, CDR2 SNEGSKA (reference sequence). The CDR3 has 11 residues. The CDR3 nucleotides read TGCAGTGCTTTTTTAGCGGATACGCAGTATTTT. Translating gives CSAFLADTQYF.

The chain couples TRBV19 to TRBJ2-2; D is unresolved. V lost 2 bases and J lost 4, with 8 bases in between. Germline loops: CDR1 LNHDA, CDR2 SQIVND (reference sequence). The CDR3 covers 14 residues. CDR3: CASSISQSTGELFF. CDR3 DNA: TGTGCCAGTAGTATATCCCAGTCCACCGGGGAGCTGTTTTTT. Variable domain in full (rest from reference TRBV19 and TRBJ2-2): DGGITQSPKYLFRKEGQNVTLSCEQNLNHDAMYWYRQDPGQGLRLIYYSQIVNDFQKGDIAEGYSVSREKKESFPLTVTSAQKNPTAFYLCASSISQSTGELFFGEGSRLTVL.

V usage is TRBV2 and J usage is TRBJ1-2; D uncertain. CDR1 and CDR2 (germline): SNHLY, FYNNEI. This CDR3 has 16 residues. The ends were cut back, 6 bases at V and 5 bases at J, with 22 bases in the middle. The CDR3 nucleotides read TGTGCCAGCAGACCCCCCCCAGACTTCGCCGTTTATGGCTACACCTTC. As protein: CASRPPPDFAVYGYTF.

In nucleotides, the CDR3 is TGTGCCAGCAGCGTAGCCCTAGCAACAACAGATACGCAGTATTTT. Translating it yields CASSVALATTDTQYF. This chain joins TRBV9 and TRBJ2-3, with a possible D match to TRBD2 (5 bases). This CDR3 comprises 15 residues. CDR1 and CDR2 from the germline V gene are SGDLS and YYNGEE. Deletions cut 0 bases from V and 3 bases from J, with 11 bases between.

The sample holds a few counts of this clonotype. The CDR3 reads CASSWTVRRPLHF. The CDR3 DNA follows: TGTGCCAGCAGCTGGACAGTTCGAAGACCCCTCCACTTT. The V call is TRBV5-6, the J call TRBJ1-6; D is possibly TRBD1 (6 bases). The V end lost 3 bases, the J end lost 12 bases, and 13 bases lay between the germline ends. The CDR3 extends over 13 amino acids. Germline V gives CDR1 SGHDT, CDR2 YYEEEE.

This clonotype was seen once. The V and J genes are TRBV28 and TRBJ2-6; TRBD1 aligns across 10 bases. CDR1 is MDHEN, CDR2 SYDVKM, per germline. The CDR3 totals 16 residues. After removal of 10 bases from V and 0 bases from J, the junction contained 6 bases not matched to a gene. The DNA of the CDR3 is TGTGCCACTGCGACAGGGGGCATCTCTGGGGCCAACGTCCTGACTTTC. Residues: CATATGGISGANVLTF. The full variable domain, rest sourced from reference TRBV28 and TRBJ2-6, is DVKVTQSSRYLVKRTGEKVFLECVQDMDHENMFWYRQDPGLGLRLIYFSYDVKMKEKGDIPEGYSVSREKKERFSLILESASTNQTSMYLCATATGGISGANVLTFGAGSRLTVL.

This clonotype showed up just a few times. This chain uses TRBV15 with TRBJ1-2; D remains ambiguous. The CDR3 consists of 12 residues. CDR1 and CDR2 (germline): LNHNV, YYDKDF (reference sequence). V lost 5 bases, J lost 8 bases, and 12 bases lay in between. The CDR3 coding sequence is TGTGCCACCAGCGGAAGGTCAGCGGGCTACACCTTC. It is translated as CATSGRSAGYTF.

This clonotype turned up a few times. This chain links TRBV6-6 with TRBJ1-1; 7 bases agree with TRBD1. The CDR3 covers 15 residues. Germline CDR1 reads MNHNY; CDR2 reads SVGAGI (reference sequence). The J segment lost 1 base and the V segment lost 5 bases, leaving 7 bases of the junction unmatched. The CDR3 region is CASSHPGGRNTEAFF. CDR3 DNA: TGTGCCAGCAGTCATCCAGGGGGAAGGAACACTGAAGCTTTCTTT.

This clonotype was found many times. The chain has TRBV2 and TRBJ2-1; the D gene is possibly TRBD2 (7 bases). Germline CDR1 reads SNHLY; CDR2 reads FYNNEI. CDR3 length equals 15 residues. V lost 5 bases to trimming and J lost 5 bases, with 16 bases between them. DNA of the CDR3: TGTGCCAGCAGTATGGGGGGGGCCATTGACAATGAGCAGTTCTTC. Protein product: CASSMGGAIDNEQFF.

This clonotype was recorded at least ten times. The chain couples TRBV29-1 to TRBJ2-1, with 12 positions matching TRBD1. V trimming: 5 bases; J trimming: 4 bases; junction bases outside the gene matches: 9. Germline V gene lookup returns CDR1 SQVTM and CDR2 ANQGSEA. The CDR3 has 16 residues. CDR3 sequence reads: CSVQSPGQGAYNEQFF. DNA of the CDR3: TGCAGCGTTCAGAGCCCGGGACAGGGGGCGTACAATGAGCAGTTCTTC.

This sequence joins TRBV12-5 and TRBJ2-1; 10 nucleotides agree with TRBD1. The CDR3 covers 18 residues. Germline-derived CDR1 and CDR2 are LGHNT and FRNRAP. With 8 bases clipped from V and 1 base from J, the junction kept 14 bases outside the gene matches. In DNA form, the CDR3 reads TGTGCTAGTTCTCGTAGACAGGGGGCAGACAGGTCCTACAATGAGCAGTTCTTC. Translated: CASSRRQGADRSYNEQFF.

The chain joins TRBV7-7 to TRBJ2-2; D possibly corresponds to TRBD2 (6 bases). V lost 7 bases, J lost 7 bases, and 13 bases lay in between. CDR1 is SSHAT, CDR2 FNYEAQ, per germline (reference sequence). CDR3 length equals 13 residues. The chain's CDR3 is CASTQAGNGELFF. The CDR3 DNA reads TGTGCCAGCACCCAGGCGGGGAACGGGGAGCTGTTTTTT.

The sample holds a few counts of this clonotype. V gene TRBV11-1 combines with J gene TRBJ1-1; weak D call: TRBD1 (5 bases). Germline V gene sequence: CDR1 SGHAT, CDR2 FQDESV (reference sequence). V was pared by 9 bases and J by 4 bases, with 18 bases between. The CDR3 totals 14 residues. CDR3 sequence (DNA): TGTGCCAGTGCGGGACGCCTAGATCGCACTGAAGCTTTCTTT. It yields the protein CASAGRLDRTEAFF.

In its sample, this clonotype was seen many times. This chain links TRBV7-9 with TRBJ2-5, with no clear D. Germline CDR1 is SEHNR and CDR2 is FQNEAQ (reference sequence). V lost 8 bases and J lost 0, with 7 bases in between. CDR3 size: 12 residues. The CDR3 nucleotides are TGTGCCAGCTCACCGAACCAAGAGACCCAGTACTTC. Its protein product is CASSPNQETQYF.

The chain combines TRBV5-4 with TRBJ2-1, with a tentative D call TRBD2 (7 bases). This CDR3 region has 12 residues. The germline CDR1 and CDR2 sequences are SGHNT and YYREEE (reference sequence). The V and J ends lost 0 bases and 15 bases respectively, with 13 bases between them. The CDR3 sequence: CASSLEVGGLFF. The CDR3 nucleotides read TGTGCCAGCAGCTTGGAGGTGGGGGGGCTGTTCTTC.

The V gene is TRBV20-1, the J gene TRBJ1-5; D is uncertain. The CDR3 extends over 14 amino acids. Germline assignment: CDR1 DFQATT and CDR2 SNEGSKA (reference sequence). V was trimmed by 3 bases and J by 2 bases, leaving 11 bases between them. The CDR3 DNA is TGCAGTGCTAGGTTCCCTATGGGCAATCAGCCCCAGCATTTT. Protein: CSARFPMGNQPQHF.

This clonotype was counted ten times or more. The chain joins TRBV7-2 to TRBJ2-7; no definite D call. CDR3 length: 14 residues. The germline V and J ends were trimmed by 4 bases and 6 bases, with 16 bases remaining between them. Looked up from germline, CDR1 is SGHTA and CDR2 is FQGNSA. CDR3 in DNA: TGTGCCAGCAGCTCCGGGCCTCTAGGTGGCGAGCAGTACTTC. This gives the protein CASSSGPLGGEQYF.

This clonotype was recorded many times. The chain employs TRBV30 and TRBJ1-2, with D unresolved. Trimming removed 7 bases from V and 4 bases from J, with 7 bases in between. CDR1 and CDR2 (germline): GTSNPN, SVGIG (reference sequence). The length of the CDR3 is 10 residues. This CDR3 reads CAYESYGYTF. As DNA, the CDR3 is TGTGCCTACGAATCCTATGGCTACACCTTC.

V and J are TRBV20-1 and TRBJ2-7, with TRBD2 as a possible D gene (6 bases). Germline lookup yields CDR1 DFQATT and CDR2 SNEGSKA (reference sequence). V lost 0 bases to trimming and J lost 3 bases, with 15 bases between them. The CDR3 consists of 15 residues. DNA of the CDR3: TGCAGTGCTAGAGAGCCGGGACTTCAGGACTACGAGCAGTACTTC. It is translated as CSAREPGLQDYEQYF.

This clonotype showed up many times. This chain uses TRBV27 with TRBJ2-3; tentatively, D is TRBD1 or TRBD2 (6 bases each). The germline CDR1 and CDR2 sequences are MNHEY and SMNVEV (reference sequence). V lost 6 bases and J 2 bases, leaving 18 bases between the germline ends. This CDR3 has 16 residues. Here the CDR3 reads CASSSRPGALTDTQYF. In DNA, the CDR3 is TGTGCCAGCAGCAGCCGCCCGGGGGCCCTCACAGATACGCAGTATTTT.

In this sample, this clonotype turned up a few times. The CDR3 DNA follows: TGTGCCAGTAGTGCGGGACAGTATTTCTACGAGCAGTACTTC. Translated, it gives CASSAGQYFYEQYF. J is TRBJ2-7 and V is TRBV19, with a tentative D call TRBD1 (7 bases). V lost 5 bases to trimming and J lost 3 bases, with 14 bases between them. The CDR3 covers 14 residues. CDR1 and CDR2 from the germline V gene are LNHDA and SQIVND (reference sequence).

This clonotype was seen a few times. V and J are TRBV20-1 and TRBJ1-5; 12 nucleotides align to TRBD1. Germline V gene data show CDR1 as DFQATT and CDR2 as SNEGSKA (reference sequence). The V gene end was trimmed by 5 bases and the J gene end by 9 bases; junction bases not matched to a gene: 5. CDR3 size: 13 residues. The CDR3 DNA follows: TGCAGTGCTCCGGGACAGGGGGCCTCGCCCCAGCATTTT. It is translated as CSAPGQGASPQHF.

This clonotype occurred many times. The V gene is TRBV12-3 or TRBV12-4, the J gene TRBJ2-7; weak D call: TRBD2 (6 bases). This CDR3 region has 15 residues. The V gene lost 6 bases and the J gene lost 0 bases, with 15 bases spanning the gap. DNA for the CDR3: TGTGCCAGCAGGGGCTCGGGGACTGGCTCCTACGAGCAGTACTTC. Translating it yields CASRGSGTGSYEQYF.

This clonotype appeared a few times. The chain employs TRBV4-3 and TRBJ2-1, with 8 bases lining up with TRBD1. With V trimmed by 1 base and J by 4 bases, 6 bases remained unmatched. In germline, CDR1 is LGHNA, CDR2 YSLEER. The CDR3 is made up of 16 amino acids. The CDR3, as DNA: TGCGCCAGCAGCCAAGGGGACAGGCGGCCATACAATGAGCAGTTCTTC. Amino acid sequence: CASSQGDRRPYNEQFF.

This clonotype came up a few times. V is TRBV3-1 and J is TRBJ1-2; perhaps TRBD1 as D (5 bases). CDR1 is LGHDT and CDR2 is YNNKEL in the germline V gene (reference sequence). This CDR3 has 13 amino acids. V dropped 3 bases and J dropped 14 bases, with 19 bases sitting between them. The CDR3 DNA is TGTGCCAGCAGCCAGTGGAGGGACGGTCTTATAACCTTC. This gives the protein CASSQWRDGLITF.

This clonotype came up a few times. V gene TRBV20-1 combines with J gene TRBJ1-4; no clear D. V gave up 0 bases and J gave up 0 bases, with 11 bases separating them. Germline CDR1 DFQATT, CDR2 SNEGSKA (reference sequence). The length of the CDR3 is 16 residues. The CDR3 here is CSAREWGGSTNEKLFF. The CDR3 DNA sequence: TGCAGTGCTAGAGAGTGGGGTGGCTCAACTAATGAAAAACTGTTTTTT.

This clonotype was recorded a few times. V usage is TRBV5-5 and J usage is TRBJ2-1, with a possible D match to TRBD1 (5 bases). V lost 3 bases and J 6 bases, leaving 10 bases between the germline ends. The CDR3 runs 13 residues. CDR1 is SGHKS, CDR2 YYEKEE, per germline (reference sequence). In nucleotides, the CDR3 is TGTGCCAGCAGCTCCAGGGATTCCAATGAGCAGTTCTTC. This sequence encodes CASSSRDSNEQFF.